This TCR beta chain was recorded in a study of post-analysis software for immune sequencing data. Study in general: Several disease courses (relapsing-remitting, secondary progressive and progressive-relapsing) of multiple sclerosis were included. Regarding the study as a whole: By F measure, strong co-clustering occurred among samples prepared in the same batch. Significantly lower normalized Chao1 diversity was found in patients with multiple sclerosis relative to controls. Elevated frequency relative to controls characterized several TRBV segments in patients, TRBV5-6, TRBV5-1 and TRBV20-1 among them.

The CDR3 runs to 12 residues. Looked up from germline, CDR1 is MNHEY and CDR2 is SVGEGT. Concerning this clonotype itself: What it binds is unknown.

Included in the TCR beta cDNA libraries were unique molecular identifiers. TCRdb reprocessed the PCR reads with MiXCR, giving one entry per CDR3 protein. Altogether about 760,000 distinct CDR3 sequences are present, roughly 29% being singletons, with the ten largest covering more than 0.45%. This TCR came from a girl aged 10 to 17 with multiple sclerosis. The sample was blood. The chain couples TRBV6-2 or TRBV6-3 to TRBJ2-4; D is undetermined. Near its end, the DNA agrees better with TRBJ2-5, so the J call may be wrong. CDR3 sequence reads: CASTSIRETQYF. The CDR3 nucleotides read TGTGCCAGCACGTCGATCCGAGAGACCCAGTACTTC.